This TCR beta chain is from a study of cytomegalovirus exposure and HLA in healthy donors. As regards this clone: Its antigen is undetermined.

Whole-study results and caveats: Earlier analysis looked at TCR beta V segments, and most were productive about 90% or about 30% of the time. Only CMV serostatus was available as immune exposure information.

PCR employed 60 Vbeta and 13 Jbeta primers. Assay: immunoSEQ multiplex PCR; the TCRdb copy retains only in-frame clones and omits some. The data show some 130,000 clones, with approximately 82% seen just once and approximately 1.5% held by the top ten. The CDR3 extends over 16 amino acids. CDR1 is SNHLY, CDR2 FYNNEI, per germline. V gave up 6 bases and J gave up 4 bases; unmatched junction bases: 12. The receptor's source is a female donor in good health and CMV-seronegative. Sequences were obtained from PBMCs. The chain has TRBV2 and TRBJ2-1, with 7 nucleotides matching TRBD2. The CDR3, as DNA: TGTGCCAGCAGCCAATTCTTCTCCGGGGGGTACAATGAGCAGTTCTTC. This gives the protein CASSQFFSGGYNEQFF.